The clone carrying this T cell receptor (beta chain) was detected many times. This sample was taken from a study of neurological immune-mediated disorders. This CDR3 comprises 15 residues. The ends were cut back, 4 bases at V and 5 bases at J, with 18 bases in the middle. Germline values: CDR1 GTSNPN, CDR2 SVGIG (reference sequence). TCRdb re-called the 5' RACE reads through MiXCR, storing one row per CDR3 protein. The sample consists of 27,000 or so distinct CDR3 sequences, around 21% of them appearing once. The V and J genes are TRBV30 and TRBJ2-1; no firm D call. The receptor was isolated from a woman aged 60-70 years in good health. The sequenced sample was PBMCs. The CDR3 nucleotides are TGTGCCTGGAAGTATCGCCATCAGTCCGACAATGAGCAGTTCTTC. Residues: CAWKYRHQSDNEQFF.